This T cell receptor (beta chain) was found in a study of early T cells in non-severe SARS-CoV-2 infection. Each CDR3 protein is one row after TCRdb ran MiXCR on the 5' RACE reads. Here the sample spans under 80,000 distinct CDR3 sequences, around 10% being singletons. V dropped 5 bases and J dropped 5; count of bases not matched to a gene: 5. The germline V gene encodes CDR1 LGHNT and CDR2 FRNRAP. This CDR3 region has 14 residues. This clonotype was observed many times. V usage is TRBV12-5 and J usage is TRBJ1-1, with TRBD1 matching 10 bases. The clonotype originates from an adult who was a healthcare worker with PCR-confirmed SARS-CoV-2 infection or an uninfected control (not recorded which). Sequenced: whole blood. The CDR3 coding sequence is TGTGCTAGTGGTATGGGACAGGGGAGGACTGAAGCTTTCTTT. Protein sequence: CASGMGQGRTEAFF. The whole variable domain, remainder taken from reference TRBV12-5 and TRBJ1-1, is DARVTQTPRHKVTEMGQEVTMRCQPILGHNTVFWYRQTMMQGLELLAYFRNRAPLDDSGMPKDRFSAEMPDATLATLKIQPSEPRDSAVYFCASGMGQGRTEAFFGQGTRLTVV.